This entry lists 30 T cell receptor beta chains sequenced from one sample in a study of control samples from healthy donors and cancer patients. The data were produced by immunoSEQ multiplex PCR, yet TCRdb's version contains in-frame clones alone and is incomplete. The data show 180,000 or so clones, about 94% seen once. Material: blood. These receptor sequences come from a woman aged 55-69 years in good health.

This rearrangement joins TRBV2 to TRBJ2-1; D is possibly TRBD2 (6 bases). The CDR3 extends over 14 amino acids. Germline V gene lookup returns CDR1 SNHLY and CDR2 FYNNEI. V dropped 6 bases and J dropped 6 bases, with 15 bases sitting between them. CDR3: CASRQRWDSNEQFF. CDR3 DNA sequence: TGTGCCAGCAGACAAAGGTGGGACTCCAATGAGCAGTTCTTC.

This clone was detected once. The chain links TRBV12-3 or TRBV12-4 to TRBJ1-3; a possible D gene is TRBD1 (6 bases). Trimming removed 6 bases from V and 7 bases from J, with 10 bases in between. The CDR3 has 12 amino acids. The CDR3 region has the DNA TGTGCCAGCAGGAACAGGGTTAACACCATATATTTT. Encoded protein: CASRNRVNTIYF.

The chain uses TRBV19 and TRBJ1-1, with 9 nucleotides matching TRBD1. Trimming took 5 bases from V and 1 from J; bases not matched to a gene: 5. CDR3 size: 15 residues. Germline values: CDR1 LNHDA, CDR2 SQIVND (reference sequence). The DNA of the CDR3 is TGTGCCAGTAGTCCGGAGGGACAGGGGAACACTGAAGCTTTCTTT. This sequence encodes CASSPEGQGNTEAFF.

This clone was counted a few times. This sequence joins TRBV18 and TRBJ2-2; 9 bases match TRBD1. The germline V gene encodes CDR1 KGHSH and CDR2 LQKENI. The CDR3 consists of 16 residues. The V gene end was trimmed by 4 bases and the J gene end by 6 bases; junction bases not matched to a gene: 9. CDR3 loop: CASSRGTGRGAGELFF. CDR3 in DNA: TGTGCCAGCTCACGAGGGACAGGGAGAGGTGCCGGGGAGCTGTTTTTT.

This chain joins TRBV27 and TRBJ2-1; D might be TRBD2 (6 bases). V was cut by 2 bases and J by 7 bases, with 15 bases left in between. Looked up from germline, CDR1 is MNHEY and CDR2 is SMNVEV (reference sequence). This CDR3 comprises 15 residues. The CDR3 region has the DNA TGTGCCAGCAGTTTACGGCGGGGCCCAAGGAATGAGCAGTTCTTC. As protein: CASSLRRGPRNEQFF.

This clone was counted between two and nine times. The chain joins TRBV12-5 to TRBJ1-4; a possible D gene is TRBD1 (5 bases). Germline CDR1 and CDR2: LGHNT and FRNRAP. Trimming took off 6 bases at V and 2 bases at J, with 16 bases between the two ends. The CDR3 is 16 residues long. The CDR3 loop reads CASGQQPGRTNEKLFF. CDR3 bases: TGTGCTAGTGGCCAGCAACCGGGACGTACTAATGAAAAACTGTTTTTT.

The DNA of the CDR3 is TGCGCCAGCAGCCAAGATAGGGGGACAGTAGAGACTGGAAACACCATATATTTT. Translation: CASSQDRGTVETGNTIYF. V usage is TRBV4-1 and J usage is TRBJ1-3; TRBD1 agrees at 7 bases. From germline, CDR1 is MGHRA and CDR2 YSYEKL. This CDR3 spans 18 amino acids. Trimming at V came to 0 bases and at J to 2 bases, leaving 10 bases not matched to a gene.

This chain uses TRBV19 with TRBJ1-3; 9 bases align to TRBD1. The germline V gene encodes CDR1 LNHDA and CDR2 SQIVND (reference sequence). There are 19 residues in the CDR3. The trim removed 4 bases at V and 0 bases at J, leaving 13 bases unmatched. The DNA for the CDR3 is TGTGCCAGTAGTAAAATCGGGACAGGGTCTTCTACCTCTGGAAACACCATATATTTT. Translating it yields CASSKIGTGSSTSGNTIYF.

The rearrangement uses TRBV7-9 and TRBJ2-7; TRBD2 agrees at 9 bases. CDR1 and CDR2 from the germline V gene are SEHNR and FQNEAQ (reference sequence). The length of the CDR3 is 15 residues. V dropped 2 bases and J dropped 6; count of bases not matched to a gene: 8. CDR3 nucleotide sequence: TGTGCCAGCAGCTTAATGGCGGGGGGGCCTTCCGAGCAGTACTTC. It encodes CASSLMAGGPSEQYF.

V is TRBV21-1 and J is TRBJ2-2; the table calls TRBD1, which could not be checked here. TRBV21-1 is marked as a pseudogene. The CDR3 totals 17 residues. The CDR3 nucleotides are TGTGCCAGCAGCAAAGCGCTGGCCAGGGGGAACACCGGGGAGCTGTTTTTT. Its translation is CASSKALARGNTGELFF.

V is TRBV12-3 or TRBV12-4 and J is TRBJ1-3; D gene uncertain. Trimming took 6 bases from V and 6 from J, leaving 6 bases between them. This CDR3 has 11 residues. Written as DNA, the CDR3 is TGTGCCAGCAGCCCTGAAAACACCATATATTTT. Protein: CASSPENTIYF.

V and J are TRBV4-3 and TRBJ1-1; TRBD1 is a possible D gene (6 bases). Germline CDR1 is LGHNA and CDR2 is YSLEER. V was cut by 1 base and J by 6 bases, with 24 bases left in between. The CDR3 length is 18 residues. This CDR3 reads CASSQALGERGQGPEAFF. In DNA form, the CDR3 reads TGCGCCAGCAGCCAAGCTCTGGGGGAACGGGGGCAGGGGCCTGAAGCTTTCTTT.

The chain joins TRBV7-2 to TRBJ2-2, with D unresolved. V was shortened by 5 bases and J by 1 base, with 14 bases between the two germline ends. The CDR3 consists of 16 residues. CDR1 and CDR2 (germline): SGHTA, FQGNSA. CDR3 DNA sequence: TGTGCCAGCAGCCCCAACTCTCGGCGGAACACCGGGGAGCTGTTTTTT. Translating gives CASSPNSRRNTGELFF.

This clone was seen just once. The chain uses TRBV5-1 and TRBJ1-1; D not resolved. Trimming stripped 0 bases from V and 5 bases from J, with 8 bases between. This CDR3 is 13 amino acids long. Looked up from germline, CDR1 is SGHRS and CDR2 is YFSETQ. As DNA, the CDR3 is TGCGCCAGCAGCTTGGGAGGAGGGACTGAAGCTTTCTTT. Amino acids: CASSLGGGTEAFF.

The chain recombines TRBV10-3 with TRBJ2-3; TRBD2 matches at 10 bases. V lost 4 bases, J lost 7 bases, and 11 bases stayed unmatched. The CDR3 length is 16 residues. Germline V lookup: CDR1 ENHRY, CDR2 SYGVKD. CDR3 sequence: CAISGIAGGPGYTQYF. The CDR3 DNA sequence: TGTGCCATCAGTGGGATAGCGGGGGGCCCAGGATATACGCAGTATTTT.

Only a few counts were recorded for this clone. This sample includes further DNA sequences coding for the same CDR3. The chain has TRBV12-5 and TRBJ1-1; D is unclear. The CDR3 has 13 residues. Germline V CDR1 and CDR2: LGHNT, FRNRAP. Trimming stripped 2 bases from V and 3 bases from J, with 7 bases between. In DNA form, the CDR3 reads TGTGCTAGTGGTTTGCTTATGGACACTGAAGCTTTCTTT. Translating gives CASGLLMDTEAFF.

V usage is TRBV5-1 and J usage is TRBJ2-5; 7 nucleotides agree with TRBD1. The CDR3 has 16 residues. The germline gives CDR1 SGHRS, CDR2 YFSETQ. V gave up 2 bases and J gave up 2 bases; unmatched junction bases: 9. CDR3 sequence reads: CASSLTWTGQQETQYF. The CDR3 DNA reads TGCGCCAGCAGCTTAACCTGGACAGGACAACAAGAGACCCAGTACTTC.

The rearrangement uses TRBV29-1 and TRBJ1-2, with unresolved D. Trimming took 4 bases from V and 0 from J, leaving 12 bases between them. Germline-derived CDR1 and CDR2 are SQVTM and ANQGSEA. CDR3 size: 14 residues. The CDR3 DNA sequence: TGCAGCGTTGTCAGCGTTGGGGCTAACTATGGCTACACCTTC. Protein: CSVVSVGANYGYTF.

As concerns this clone: Different DNA sequences within this sample yield the same CDR3. The chain is built from TRBV7-8 and TRBJ2-3, with D possibly being TRBD2 (7 bases). The germline V gene encodes CDR1 SGHVS and CDR2 FQNEAQ. The CDR3 spans 20 residues. V was clipped by 1 base and J by 1 base, with 24 bases between them. The CDR3 sequence: CASSLDVFRGAGAGTDTQYF. The CDR3 DNA reads as TGTGCCAGCAGCTTAGATGTTTTCCGGGGTGCGGGGGCGGGCACAGATACGCAGTATTTT.

The chain employs TRBV6-5 and TRBJ1-6; D is uncertain. CDR3 length: 14 amino acids. The ends were cut back, 2 bases at V and 8 bases at J, with 10 bases in the middle. CDR1 is MNHEY, CDR2 SVGAGI, per germline. The CDR3 DNA follows: TGTGCCAGCAGTTACCCCATACGCTATTCACCCCTCCACTTT. The encoded protein is CASSYPIRYSPLHF.

This chain links TRBV4-3 with TRBJ2-1, with TRBD2 matching 7 bases. This CDR3 has 18 residues. Germline V lookup: CDR1 LGHNA, CDR2 YSLEER. V trimming: 0 bases; J trimming: 4 bases; junction bases outside the gene matches: 12. CDR3 loop: CASSQESGASGRYNEQFF. The DNA for the CDR3 is TGCGCCAGCAGCCAAGAGTCTGGCGCTAGCGGCCGTTACAATGAGCAGTTCTTC.

V gene TRBV5-1 combines with J gene TRBJ2-1; TRBD2 aligns across 8 bases. The J segment lost 9 bases and the V segment lost 4 bases, leaving 9 bases of the junction unmatched. Germline CDR1 reads SGHRS; CDR2 reads YFSETQ. This CDR3 spans 14 amino acids. The CDR3 loop reads CASSEGLVGAEQFF. The CDR3 DNA reads TGCGCCAGCAGCGAGGGACTAGTGGGCGCTGAGCAGTTCTTC.

The J gene is TRBJ1-6, the V gene TRBV5-4; D not certain. Trimming stripped 0 bases from V and 5 bases from J, with 9 bases between. This CDR3 comprises 15 residues. Germline V gene lookup returns CDR1 SGHNT and CDR2 YYREEE (reference sequence). The CDR3 nucleotides are TGTGCCAGCAGCTTGGCCCTGGGGAATAATTCACCCCTCCACTTT. As protein: CASSLALGNNSPLHF.

This clone occurred once. This CDR3 reads CASSFDTNTEAFF. CDR3 coding DNA: TGCGCCAGCAGCTTTGACACCAACACTGAAGCTTTCTTT. The V gene is TRBV5-1, the J gene TRBJ1-1, with unresolved D. Trimming left V 2 bases short and J 2 bases short, with 7 bases between. This CDR3 contains 13 residues. The V gene's germline CDR1 is SGHRS and CDR2 YFSETQ.

The chain links TRBV18 to TRBJ1-5, with a tentative D call TRBD1 (5 bases). Trimming cost V 2 bases and J 5 bases, with 10 bases left between them. There are 14 residues in the CDR3. The germline gives CDR1 KGHSH, CDR2 LQKENI. CDR3 DNA: TGTGCCAGCTCACCAGGGGCCGGGGATCAGCCCCAGCATTTT. This gives the protein CASSPGAGDQPQHF.

This sequence joins TRBV20-1 and TRBJ2-1; a possible D gene is TRBD2 (5 bases). The germline V gene has CDR1 DFQATT and CDR2 SNEGSKA (reference sequence). V was cut by 3 bases and J by 1 base, with 7 bases left in between. The length of the CDR3 is 13 residues. CDR3 loop: CSASGGSYNEQFF. CDR3 DNA: TGCAGTGCTAGTGGCGGGTCCTACAATGAGCAGTTCTTC.

The J gene is TRBJ2-5, the V gene TRBV9, with 11 bases fitting TRBD2. This CDR3 has 17 amino acids. Losses at the gene ends were 0 bases for V and 3 bases for J; bases not matched to a gene: 7. Germline V gives CDR1 SGDLS, CDR2 YYNGEE. The CDR3 reads CASSVGFSGGDKETQYF. In DNA, the CDR3 is TGTGCCAGCAGCGTAGGTTTTAGCGGGGGGGATAAAGAGACCCAGTACTTC.

The J gene is TRBJ2-2, the V gene TRBV4-3, with TRBD2 matching over 10 bases. The CDR3 sequence is 16 residues long. The trim removed 4 bases at V and 4 bases at J, leaving 6 bases unmatched. CDR1 LGHNA and CDR2 YSLEER come from the germline V gene. This CDR3 is CASSLELAGATGELFF. The DNA of the CDR3 is TGCGCCAGCAGCCTAGAGCTAGCGGGGGCCACCGGGGAGCTGTTTTTT.

The J gene is TRBJ1-2, the V gene TRBV2, with 9 bases aligning to TRBD1. Per the germline V gene, CDR1 is SNHLY and CDR2 is FYNNEI. Trimming at V came to 6 bases and at J to 4 bases, leaving 6 bases not matched to a gene. The CDR3 loop spans 14 amino acids. The CDR3: CASRDRDRAYGYTF. CDR3 DNA: TGTGCCAGCAGAGACCGGGACAGGGCCTATGGCTACACCTTC.

The rearrangement joins TRBV2 to TRBJ1-5; D is perhaps TRBD1 (6 bases). Germline values: CDR1 SNHLY, CDR2 FYNNEI. The CDR3 loop spans 13 amino acids. V was cut by 6 bases and J by 7 bases, with 13 bases left in between. The CDR3 reads CASREGGYQPQHF. In DNA, the CDR3 is TGTGCCAGCAGGGAGGGGGGCTACCAGCCCCAGCATTTT.